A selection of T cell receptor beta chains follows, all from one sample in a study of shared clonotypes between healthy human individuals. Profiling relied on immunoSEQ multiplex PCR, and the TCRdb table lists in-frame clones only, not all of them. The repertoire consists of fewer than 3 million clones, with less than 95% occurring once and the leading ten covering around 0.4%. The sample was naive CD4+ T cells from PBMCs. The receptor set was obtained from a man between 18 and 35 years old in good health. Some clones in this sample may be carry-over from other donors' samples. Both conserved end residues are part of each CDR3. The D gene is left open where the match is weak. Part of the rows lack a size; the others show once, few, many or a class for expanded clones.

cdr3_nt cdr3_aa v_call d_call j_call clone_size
TGCAGCGTTTACCACTCGGGGTGCAAGGACTTC CSVYHSGCKDF TRBV29-1 . TRBJ2-4 .
TGTGCCAGCTCACCGGGACAGGGAAACGAAAAACTGTTTTTT CASSPGQGNEKLFF TRBV18 TRBD1 TRBJ1-4 once
TGTGCCAGCAGCCCCGGTTGGGCTAGTGGCGATGAGCAGTTCTTC CASSPGWASGDEQFF TRBV4-2 . TRBJ2-1 .
TGTGCCAGCAGCTTAATGCGAAGCGGGAGCACAGATACGCAGTATTTT CASSLMRSGSTDTQYF TRBV7-6 . TRBJ2-3 once
TGTGCCAGCAGTTTGGGGGGCGGAATAGAGACCCAGTACTTC CASSLGGGIETQYF TRBV28 . TRBJ2-5 .
TGTGCCTGGCGAGAGTCAGGGAGAACTGAAGCTTTCTTT CAWRESGRTEAFF TRBV30 . TRBJ1-1 .
TGTGCCAGTAGTGAAAGAGGATGGGGCTACACCTTC CASSERGWGYTF TRBV19 . TRBJ1-2 .
TGTGCCAGCAGCTTAATTGGCAGGACGGACACTGAAGCTTTCTTT CASSLIGRTDTEAFF TRBV11-1 . TRBJ1-1 .
TGTGCCAGCGGTCAGACAGGGGCCGGCACTGAAGCTTTCTTT CASGQTGAGTEAFF TRBV5-6 TRBD1 TRBJ1-1 .
TGCGCCAGCAGCTCGCTGGGACAGGGGGCACGCGAGCAGTACTTC CASSSLGQGAREQYF TRBV5-1 TRBD1 TRBJ2-7 .
TGCGCCAGCAGCCAAGACCTCCCGGGGGGGGTAGGGGAGACCCAGTACTTC CASSQDLPGGVGETQYF TRBV4-1 TRBD2 TRBJ2-5 .
TGTGCCAGCAAGATTCCGACAGGGGGCAACACCGGGGAGCTGTTTTTT CASKIPTGGNTGELFF TRBV27 TRBD1 TRBJ2-2 .
TGTGCCAGCAGTTCCAGGGTGCAGCGTGGTCAGCCCCAGCATTTT CASSSRVQRGQPQHF TRBV6-5 . TRBJ1-5 .
TGCGCCAGCCGAACTTTGTTCGCCCGCGGTATTGGCGGGGAGCTGTTTTTT CASRTLFARGIGGELFF TRBV5-1 . TRBJ2-2 .
TGTGCCTGGAGTGGGGGGGCCAACACTGAAGCTTTCTTT CAWSGGANTEAFF TRBV30 . TRBJ1-1 .
TGTGCCAGCAGTGTACAGGGGTCCAATCAGCCCCAGCATTTT CASSVQGSNQPQHF TRBV2 TRBD1 TRBJ1-5 .
TGTGCCAGTAGTCAGACGGCGAACACTGAAGCTTTCTTT CASSQTANTEAFF TRBV19 . TRBJ1-1 .